A selection of T cell receptor beta chains follows, all from one sample in a study of cytomegalovirus exposure and HLA in healthy donors. Produced via immunoSEQ multiplex PCR; TCRdb's table is partial and in-frame only. The sample holds about 200,000 clones, 82% seen once. Sequencing used PBMCs. The origin of the receptors is a middle-aged woman in good health and CMV-seronegative. Each CDR3 is given with its conserved first and last residue. Fields, in order: V gene, D gene, J gene, clone size, CDR3 DNA, CDR3 protein. D genes are given only for firm matches. Size is stated for part of the rows, as once, few or many counts, or as a class when the clone is expanded.

>TRBV5-1|TRBD1|TRBJ1-4|-
TGCGCCAGCAGCGGGGGGAGCGGGACAGGGAATGAAAAACTGTTTTTT
CASSGGSGTGNEKLFF
>TRBV2|TRBD1|TRBJ1-1|-
TGTGCCAGCACTCTATTATCAGGGGGTACTGAAGCTTTCTTT
CASTLLSGGTEAFF
>TRBV28|TRBD2|TRBJ2-3|-
TGTGCCAGCAGTCTTAGCGGGGCTTTGGTGGGCACAGATACGCAGTATTTT
CASSLSGALVGTDTQYF
>TRBV10-3|-|TRBJ1-3|-
TGTGCCATCAGTTCGGGACACGCTACCTCTGGAAACACCATATATTTT
CAISSGHATSGNTIYF
>TRBV7-2|TRBD1|TRBJ2-7|-
TGTGCCAGCAGCCCAACAGGGACAGGGATCTCCTACGAGCAGTACTTC
CASSPTGTGISYEQYF
>TRBV6-1|TRBD1|TRBJ2-1|once
TGTGCCAGCACGAACTCGGACAGGGCTTACAATGAGCAGTTCTTC
CASTNSDRAYNEQFF
>TRBV7-2|TRBD2|TRBJ2-5|-
TGTGCCAGCAGCTTACCGGGAGGGGAGACCCAGTACTTC
CASSLPGGETQYF
>TRBV7-9|-|TRBJ2-1|-
TGTGCCAGCAGCTTAGATTGGAGGGAGCAGTTCTTC
CASSLDWREQFF
>TRBV27|-|TRBJ1-6|-
TGTGCCAGTAGGGGTATCTCCTATAATTCACCCCTCCACTTT
CASRGISYNSPLHF
>TRBV7-3|-|TRBJ2-2|-
TGTGCCAGCAGGTCTAGCGCCGTTGGAGCCGGGGAGCTGTTTTTT
CASRSSAVGAGELFF
>TRBV14|TRBD2|TRBJ2-1|once
TGTGCCAGCAGCCACCTGACTAGCGGGATACAAGGTGAGCAGTTCTTC
CASSHLTSGIQGEQFF
>TRBV28|TRBD2|TRBJ2-1|-
TGTGCCAGCAGTTTCACCGGTGGACTAGGGGAGAATGAGCAGTTCTTC
CASSFTGGLGENEQFF
>TRBV2|-|TRBJ1-2|-
TGTGCCAGCGAACCCCAGAGTCTGGGGAGGGGAGGCTACACCTTC
CASEPQSLGRGGYTF
>TRBV7-9|-|TRBJ2-7|-
TGTGCCAGCAGCTTAGCGGGGGCTCCCGAGCAGTACTTC
CASSLAGAPEQYF
>TRBV30|-|TRBJ2-1|-
TGTGCCTGGGGACATCTCTATGAGCAGTTCTTC
CAWGHLYEQFF
>TRBV19|TRBD1|TRBJ1-4|-
TGTGCCAGTAAACCCGACAGGGTATATAATGAAAAACTGTTTTTT
CASKPDRVYNEKLFF
>TRBV27|TRBD1|TRBJ1-2|-
TGTGCCAGCAGTGACCGGACAGGGGGCAACTATGGCTACACCTTC
CASSDRTGGNYGYTF
>TRBV10-3|-|TRBJ2-3|-
TGTGCCATCAGTGAGGGGGGGTTCGAGTATACGCAGTATTTT
CAISEGGFEYTQYF
>TRBV4-1|TRBD1|TRBJ2-7|-
TGCGCCAGCAGCCCCGGGACAGGCTCCTACGAGCAGTACTTC
CASSPGTGSYEQYF
>TRBV27|TRBD1|TRBJ1-5|-
TGTGCCAGCAGCTCAATTCTACAGGGGGAGCCCCAGCATTTT
CASSSILQGEPQHF
>TRBV30|TRBD1|TRBJ1-2|once
TGTGCCTGGGGACAGGGACGGGGGGTAGAAGGCTACACCTTC
CAWGQGRGVEGYTF
>TRBV19|TRBD1|TRBJ1-1|-
TGTGCCAGTAGGTCAGGGGGCTCGGACACTGAAGCTTTCTTT
CASRSGGSDTEAFF
>TRBV19|-|TRBJ1-5|-
TGTGCCAGTATCGACCGGACTAATAGCAATCAGCCCCAGCATTTT
CASIDRTNSNQPQHF
>TRBV9|TRBD2|TRBJ2-1|-
TGTGCCAGCAGCGTAGAAACGGGAGGGCCTTGGAATGAGCAGTTCTTC
CASSVETGGPWNEQFF
>TRBV4-1|TRBD2|TRBJ2-7|-
TGCGCCAGCAGCCCTGGACTAGCGGGAGTATACGAGCAGTACTTC
CASSPGLAGVYEQYF
>TRBV2|-|TRBJ2-7|-
TGTGCCAGCAGTGAAGCGCGGCGACAGTCCTACGAGCAGTACTTC
CASSEARRQSYEQYF
>TRBV5-8|-|TRBJ2-3|few
TGTGCCAGCAGCTTCGGCAGGGTATCGAGAGATACGCAGTATTTT
CASSFGRVSRDTQYF
>TRBV7-6|-|TRBJ2-2|-
TGTGCCAGCAGCTTAGCCTCAGGGCCCGGGGAGCTGTTTTTT
CASSLASGPGELFF
>TRBV6-6|-|TRBJ2-7|-
TGTGCCAGCAGTCCACTTATCAATGGCGGTCAGTACTTC
CASSPLINGGQYF
>TRBV29-1|-|TRBJ2-2|-
TGCAGCGTTGGCCAGGTCTTAGGCACCGGGGAGCTGTTTTTT
CSVGQVLGTGELFF
>TRBV18|TRBD2|TRBJ2-7|-
TGTGCCAGCTCACCACCGGCTAGCGGGACGGGCGAGCAGTACTTC
CASSPPASGTGEQYF
>TRBV11-2|-|TRBJ2-3|-
TGTGCCAGCAACTACGACAGACGGATAACAGATACGCAGTATTTT
CASNYDRRITDTQYF
>TRBV2|-|TRBJ2-5|-
TGTGCCAGCAGCTCGGGAGCGGGAGAGACCCAGTACTTC
CASSSGAGETQYF
>TRBV19|TRBD1|TRBJ2-6|-
TGTGCCAGTAGTATTTTCGTTCTCGGGACAGGGGAAATAATCCCTGGGGCCAACGTCCTGACTTTC
CASSIFVLGTGEIIPGANVLTF
>TRBV19|-|TRBJ1-1|once
TGTGCCAGTAGTCCATTATTCGGGGAGATGAACACTGAAGCTTTCTTT
CASSPLFGEMNTEAFF
>TRBV30|TRBD1|TRBJ2-3|-
TGTGCCTGGAGCTCAGGACAGGGGGTGGATACGCAGTATTTT
CAWSSGQGVDTQYF
>TRBV5-1|-|TRBJ2-2|-
TGCGCCAGCAACCGAGGGGACACAACGCTTGGTACCGGGGAGCTGTTTTTT
CASNRGDTTLGTGELFF
>TRBV11-1|TRBD2|TRBJ2-5|-
TGTGCCAGCAGCATAAGCGGGGGCGAGACCCAGTACTTC
CASSISGGETQYF
>TRBV29-1|TRBD2|TRBJ2-2|-
TGCAGCGTCCGGACTAGCGGGTCATCCGGGGAGCTGTTTTTT
CSVRTSGSSGELFF
>TRBV11-2|TRBD2|TRBJ2-1|-
TGTGCCAGCAGCTTAGCCCTACTAGCGGACTCCTACAATGAGCAGTTCTTC
CASSLALLADSYNEQFF
>TRBV5-1|TRBD2|TRBJ2-2|-
TGCGCCAGCAGCTTGGGACTAGCGGGAGGCACCGGGGAGCTGCTTTTT
CASSLGLAGGTGELLF
>TRBV10-3|-|TRBJ1-1|few
TGTGCCATCAGTGAGTCGGCGGTTTCTACGGCTTTCTTT
CAISESAVSTAFF
>TRBV19|-|TRBJ2-7|-
TGTGCCAGTAGTCCAATCCTTTATCAGGATACCTACGAGCAGTACTTC
CASSPILYQDTYEQYF
>TRBV2|TRBD1|TRBJ2-2|-
TGTGCCAGAAATGGAGGTTTGGGACAGGGGGCGAACACCGGGGAGCTGTTTTTT
CARNGGLGQGANTGELFF
>TRBV4-1|-|TRBJ2-7|-
TGCGCCAGCAGCGAGGAGGGATCCTACGAGCAGTACTTC
CASSEEGSYEQYF
>TRBV27|TRBD1|TRBJ2-7|-
TGTGCCAGCAGTGAGGGACAGGGGTACTCCTACGAGCAGTACTTC
CASSEGQGYSYEQYF
>TRBV27|TRBD2|TRBJ2-7|-
TGTGCCAGCAGTCAAGGAACGCGACTAGCGCCCTCCTACGAGCAGTACTTC
CASSQGTRLAPSYEQYF
>TRBV5-1|TRBD1|TRBJ1-2|-
TGCGCCAGCAGCTCAGGACAGGGGGTGCGCCCGGAAGGCTACACCTTC
CASSSGQGVRPEGYTF
>TRBV6-5|TRBD1|TRBJ2-7|-
TGTGCCAGCAGCACCGGGACAGGGACGGACGAGCAGTACTTC
CASSTGTGTDEQYF
>TRBV18|TRBD1|TRBJ1-1|few
TGTGCCAGCTCACCGACAGGGGGGACCGTTTCGAACACTGAAGCTTTCTTT
CASSPTGGTVSNTEAFF
>TRBV5-1|-|TRBJ1-2|-
TGCGCCAGCAGTTCTGAGGGAGCCTATGGCTACACCTTC
CASSSEGAYGYTF
>TRBV23-1|-|TRBJ1-5|once
TGCGCCAGCAGGACAGGCCGAACTCCCAATCAGCCCCAGCATTTT
CASRTGRTPNQPQHF
>TRBV27|-|TRBJ2-1|-
TGTGCCAGCAGTTTATTCACTCCTGATAGCTCCTACAATGAGCAGTTCTTC
CASSLFTPDSSYNEQFF
>TRBV7-9|TRBD1|TRBJ1-1|few
TGTGCCAGCAGCCAGGGACAGGGGGCCCGGAACACTGAAGCTTTCTTT
CASSQGQGARNTEAFF
>TRBV27|-|TRBJ2-7|-
TGTGCCAGCAGGTCGACAGGAACCTACGAGCAGTACTTC
CASRSTGTYEQYF